These T cell receptor beta chains were read from a single sample in a study of cytomegalovirus exposure and HLA in healthy donors. Method: immunoSEQ multiplex PCR; TCRdb's copy keeps in-frame clones and lacks some. The top ten hold approximately 5.8% of the sample, which has about 90,000 clones, approximately 56% seen once. Sample: PBMCs. Receptors originate from a woman aged 25-40 years in good health and CMV-seropositive. Both conserved end residues are part of each CDR3. The D gene is left open where the match is weak. Some rows have no size entry. The others give once, few or many, or a class for an expanded clone.

d_call	v_call	cdr3_length	clone_size	j_call	cdr3_aa	cdr3_nt
TRBD1	TRBV5-6	16	.	TRBJ2-7	CASSLGGGQGRYEQYF	TGTGCCAGCAGCTTGGGGGGGGGACAGGGGAGGTACGAGCAGTACTTC
.	TRBV19	15	.	TRBJ2-5	CASSTPRQVPETQYF	TGTGCCAGTAGTACCCCTCGACAGGTCCCGGAGACCCAGTACTTC
.	TRBV6-4	15	.	TRBJ1-5	CASSEQGGGNQPQHF	TGTGCCAGCAGTGAACAGGGAGGGGGCAATCAGCCCCAGCATTTT
TRBD1	TRBV6-1	14	.	TRBJ1-5	CASNRRDRAQPQHF	TGTGCCAGCAATCGGAGGGACAGGGCTCAGCCCCAGCATTTT
.	TRBV10-3	12	.	TRBJ1-1	CAISGFRGEAFF	TGTGCCATCAGTGGTTTCCGGGGTGAAGCTTTCTTT
.	TRBV7-2	15	.	TRBJ2-7	CASGFGRTTIYEQYF	TGTGCCAGCGGCTTCGGTCGGACAACAATTTACGAGCAGTACTTC
.	TRBV7-9	13	few	TRBJ1-5	CASSLKRDQPQHF	TGTGCCAGCAGCTTAAAACGCGATCAGCCCCAGCATTTT
TRBD1	TRBV7-2	14	.	TRBJ2-1	CASSSGTGMNEQFF	TGTGCCAGCAGCTCTGGGACAGGGATGAATGAGCAGTTCTTC
TRBD1	TRBV5-4	15	few	TRBJ1-6	CASSSTGQIPSPLHF	TGTGCCAGCAGTTCGACGGGACAGATCCCCTCACCCCTCCACTTT
.	TRBV5-1	16	.	TRBJ2-3	CASSLAGGPLTDTQYF	TGCGCCAGCAGCTTGGCCGGCGGGCCGCTCACAGATACGCAGTATTTT
TRBD1	TRBV28	16	.	TRBJ1-2	CASSPPLGGTLYGYTF	TGTGCCAGCAGCCCCCCCTTAGGGGGCACCCTCTATGGCTACACCTTC
TRBD1	TRBV13	18	.	TRBJ2-7	CASSSRQGPSPFQYEQYF	TGTGCCAGCAGCAGCCGACAGGGGCCATCTCCCTTCCAATACGAGCAGTACTTC
TRBD1	TRBV27	14	.	TRBJ2-7	CASIEQGALGEQYF	TGTGCCAGCATTGAACAGGGGGCTTTGGGAGAGCAGTACTTC
.	TRBV19	14	few	TRBJ1-4	CASSTAGTNEKLFF	TGTGCCAGTAGTACTGCAGGGACTAATGAAAAACTGTTTTTT